This T cell receptor beta chain was observed in a study of T cell changes during pregnancy in multiple sclerosis (dated by TCRdb to the late 2010s). Looking at the study overall: The study examined how the T cell repertoire changed over the course of pregnancy in women with multiple sclerosis.

Receptor amplification or capture employed the immunoSEQ multiplex PCR assay. This is the immuneACCESS table as TCRdb keeps it, with only in-frame sequences that have V and J called. A part of the clones is gone; compared with another copy, unresolved V genes explain less than half, and the rest is unexplained. In all, the sample holds tens of thousands of clones, and just over 90% of those were seen once. 0.4% to 0.45% of the sample is held by the ten biggest clonotypes. Points on this clone: Its recognized antigen is unknown. Per-base quality was not reported, and no clone a single base away is much larger than it.

V lost 6 bases and J lost 8 bases, and the count of bases not matched to a germline gene is 12. CDR1 and CDR2 (MNHEY, SVGAGI) derive from the germline V gene. The CDR3, cysteine through phenylalanine, is 15 amino acids long. Only CDR3 DNA remains: 45 bases, in frame from the first base. The TCR originated in a female donor with multiple sclerosis, enrolled in a pregnancy study. The sequence joins TRBV6-5 to TRBJ2-1; 8 central nucleotides agree with TRBD2. The source material was CD4+ T cells from peripheral blood mononuclear cells, sampled before pregnancy. The DNA sequence reads TGTGCCAGCAGCTCCGGGACTAGACACAACGATGAGCAGTTCTTC. Translated, this is CASSSGTRHNDEQFF.